The rows below give T cell receptor beta chains drawn from one sample of a study of blood T cell repertoires in COVID-19. The table came from immunoSEQ multiplex PCR; TCRdb's copy has only in-frame clones and leaves some out. In the table there are 200,000 to 250,000 clones, 84% of which are singletons. Material: PBMCs or T cells enriched from blood (not recorded which). These receptors came from a woman aged 40 to 49 who had recovered from COVID-19. Each CDR3 is given with its conserved first and last residue. The D gene is left open where the match is weak. Some rows mark clone size as missing; the rest say once, few, many or name a class of expanded clone.

V gene: TRBV9
J gene: TRBJ1-2
clone size: -
D gene: TRBD1
CDR3 DNA: TGTGCCAGCAGCGATCCCTCAGGGGGCGGCTATGGCTACACCTTC
CDR3 protein: CASSDPSGGGYGYTF

V gene: TRBV19
J gene: TRBJ1-1
clone size: few
D gene: -
CDR3 DNA: TGTGCCAGTAAGCCCCAGGGGAGAAACACTGAAGCTTTCTTT
CDR3 protein: CASKPQGRNTEAFF

V gene: TRBV19
J gene: TRBJ1-5
clone size: -
D gene: -
CDR3 DNA: TGTGCCAGTAGGCAATTTTCCCCGGGAAGCAATCAGCCCCAGCATTTT
CDR3 protein: CASRQFSPGSNQPQHF

V gene: TRBV7-9
J gene: TRBJ2-1
clone size: once
D gene: -
CDR3 DNA: TGTGCCAGCAGCCCAACGCGGGGACGGTACGATGAGCAGTTCTTC
CDR3 protein: CASSPTRGRYDEQFF

V gene: TRBV7-9
J gene: TRBJ1-1
clone size: -
D gene: TRBD1
CDR3 DNA: TGTGCCAGCAGCGACAGGGGGCGCACTGAAGCTTTCTTT
CDR3 protein: CASSDRGRTEAFF

V gene: TRBV18
J gene: TRBJ1-3
clone size: -
D gene: -
CDR3 DNA: TGTGCCAGCTCATTAGGTTTCGACAGGTCTGGAAACACCATATATTTT
CDR3 protein: CASSLGFDRSGNTIYF

V gene: TRBV5-1
J gene: TRBJ1-2
clone size: -
D gene: TRBD1
CDR3 DNA: TGCGCCAGCAGCCCGGATCCTTCGACAGGGGGAGCACCCTACACCTTC
CDR3 protein: CASSPDPSTGGAPYTF

V gene: TRBV4-1
J gene: TRBJ2-2
clone size: -
D gene: -
CDR3 DNA: TGCGCCAGCAGCCAAGGGAGTGAGCGGGAGCTGTTTTTT
CDR3 protein: CASSQGSERELFF

V gene: TRBV3-1/TRBV3-2
J gene: TRBJ1-1
clone size: -
D gene: -
CDR3 DNA: TGTGCCAGCAGCCACACTAGGAACACTGAAGCTTTCTTT
CDR3 protein: CASSHTRNTEAFF

V gene: TRBV5-1
J gene: TRBJ2-5
clone size: -
D gene: -
CDR3 DNA: TGCGCCAGCAGCTTGGGTCCGGCAGGGAGGGAGACCCAGTACTTC
CDR3 protein: CASSLGPAGRETQYF

V gene: TRBV30
J gene: TRBJ1-6
clone size: -
D gene: TRBD1
CDR3 DNA: TGTGCCTGGAGTGCCACTGGACAGGGTTCGTCCCTCCACTTT
CDR3 protein: CAWSATGQGSSLHF

V gene: TRBV3-1/TRBV3-2
J gene: TRBJ1-4
clone size: -
D gene: -
CDR3 DNA: TGTGCCAGCAGCCTACAGGGTATGAATGAAAAACTGTTTTTT
CDR3 protein: CASSLQGMNEKLFF

V gene: TRBV9
J gene: TRBJ1-5
clone size: -
D gene: TRBD1
CDR3 DNA: TGTGCCAGCAGCGCAGGACCGGGACAGAACAATCAGCCCCAGCATTTT
CDR3 protein: CASSAGPGQNNQPQHF

V gene: TRBV2
J gene: TRBJ2-2
clone size: -
D gene: TRBD2
CDR3 DNA: TGTGCCAGCAGACGACTAGCGGGGAACACCGGGGAGCTGTTTTTT
CDR3 protein: CASRRLAGNTGELFF

V gene: TRBV15
J gene: TRBJ2-2
clone size: -
D gene: TRBD1
CDR3 DNA: TGTGCCACCAGCAGAGATGACAGGGGGGGTAACACCGGGGAGCTGTTTTTT
CDR3 protein: CATSRDDRGGNTGELFF

V gene: TRBV9
J gene: TRBJ2-2
clone size: -
D gene: TRBD2
CDR3 DNA: TGTGCCAGCAGCGTAGGTAGCGGGAGGGCCCCCGGGGAGCTGTTTTTT
CDR3 protein: CASSVGSGRAPGELFF

V gene: TRBV5-6
J gene: TRBJ1-2
clone size: -
D gene: TRBD1
CDR3 DNA: TGTGCCAGCAGCTTGGAGGGACAGTACCTTAACTATGGCTACACCTTC
CDR3 protein: CASSLEGQYLNYGYTF

V gene: TRBV19
J gene: TRBJ1-5
clone size: -
D gene: TRBD1
CDR3 DNA: TGTGCCAGTAGCCACCCAGACAGGGGTTACCAGCCCCAGCATTTT
CDR3 protein: CASSHPDRGYQPQHF

V gene: TRBV2
J gene: TRBJ1-4
clone size: -
D gene: -
CDR3 DNA: TGTGCCAGCAAGCGGGCTAATGAAAAACTGTTTTTT
CDR3 protein: CASKRANEKLFF

V gene: TRBV10-3
J gene: TRBJ2-3
clone size: -
D gene: -
CDR3 DNA: TGTGCCATCAGTGAGTCACTCGCCCCGATCGCAGATACGCAGTATTTT
CDR3 protein: CAISESLAPIADTQYF

V gene: TRBV9
J gene: TRBJ2-1
clone size: -
D gene: TRBD2
CDR3 DNA: TGTGCCAGCAGCGGGGGACTAGCGACCTACAATGAGCAGTTCTTC
CDR3 protein: CASSGGLATYNEQFF

V gene: TRBV5-5
J gene: TRBJ1-5
clone size: -
D gene: -
CDR3 DNA: TGTGCCAGCAGCTTGGATTTTGCAGGGCAGCAGCCCCAGCATTTT
CDR3 protein: CASSLDFAGQQPQHF

V gene: TRBV6-5
J gene: TRBJ1-1
clone size: -
D gene: -
CDR3 DNA: TGTGCCAGCAGCCGGCCGGGGACTGAAGCTTTCTTT
CDR3 protein: CASSRPGTEAFF

V gene: TRBV12-5
J gene: TRBJ1-2
clone size: -
D gene: TRBD1
CDR3 DNA: TGTGCTAGTGGTTTGGGGGTCGACAGGGGATCCTATGGCTACACCTTC
CDR3 protein: CASGLGVDRGSYGYTF

V gene: TRBV28
J gene: TRBJ2-7
clone size: -
D gene: TRBD1
CDR3 DNA: TGTGCCAGCAGTTACGCCGGGACAGGGGGCAAATACTTC
CDR3 protein: CASSYAGTGGKYF

V gene: TRBV7-9
J gene: TRBJ1-2
clone size: -
D gene: -
CDR3 DNA: TGTGCCAGCAGCTTAACCAGGGGTTCAAAAGGCTACACCTTC
CDR3 protein: CASSLTRGSKGYTF

V gene: TRBV19
J gene: TRBJ2-1
clone size: -
D gene: TRBD2
CDR3 DNA: TGTGCCAGTACCGGGACTAGCGATGGAAGTGGTGAGCAGTTCTTC
CDR3 protein: CASTGTSDGSGEQFF

V gene: TRBV20-1
J gene: TRBJ1-6
clone size: -
D gene: -
CDR3 DNA: TGCAGTGCTAGTATCAGTTATAATTCACCCCTCCACTTT
CDR3 protein: CSASISYNSPLHF

V gene: TRBV3-1/TRBV3-2
J gene: TRBJ2-7
clone size: -
D gene: -
CDR3 DNA: TGTGCCAGCAGCCAGGGAGTGTCCTCCTACGAGCAGTACTTC
CDR3 protein: CASSQGVSSYEQYF

V gene: TRBV28
J gene: TRBJ2-7
clone size: -
D gene: -
CDR3 DNA: TGTGCCAGCAGCCAGGGCCGCATCCCCTACGAGCAGTACTTC
CDR3 protein: CASSQGRIPYEQYF

V gene: TRBV24-1
J gene: TRBJ2-1
clone size: -
D gene: TRBD2
CDR3 DNA: TGTGCCACCAGTTTACTAGCGGGAGATCTCAATGAGCAGTTCTTC
CDR3 protein: CATSLLAGDLNEQFF

V gene: TRBV19
J gene: TRBJ1-4
clone size: -
D gene: -
CDR3 DNA: TGTGCCAGTGGGCAGAATCGTAATGAAAAACTGTTTTTT
CDR3 protein: CASGQNRNEKLFF

V gene: TRBV5-1
J gene: TRBJ1-1
clone size: -
D gene: -
CDR3 DNA: TGCGCCAGCAGCGTTCTAGGAGCGGCTGAAGCTTTCTTT
CDR3 protein: CASSVLGAAEAFF

V gene: TRBV18
J gene: TRBJ1-1
clone size: -
D gene: TRBD1
CDR3 DNA: TGTGCCAGCTCACCCCTTGGGACAGGGAAGACTGAAGCTTTCTTT
CDR3 protein: CASSPLGTGKTEAFF

V gene: TRBV4-3
J gene: TRBJ2-3
clone size: -
D gene: TRBD2
CDR3 DNA: TGCGCCAGCAGCCAAGAGCTAGCGGAGAGCACAGATACGCAGTATTTT
CDR3 protein: CASSQELAESTDTQYF

V gene: TRBV5-6
J gene: TRBJ1-4
clone size: -
D gene: -
CDR3 DNA: TGTGCCAGCAGCGGGGGCCTCACCCCTAATGAAAAACTGTTTTTT
CDR3 protein: CASSGGLTPNEKLFF

V gene: TRBV5-4
J gene: TRBJ2-3
clone size: -
D gene: -
CDR3 DNA: TGTGCCAGCAGCTATAGGACTGGGACTAGCACAGATACGCAGTATTTT
CDR3 protein: CASSYRTGTSTDTQYF

V gene: TRBV28
J gene: TRBJ2-7
clone size: few
D gene: TRBD1
CDR3 DNA: TGTGCCAGCAGCTCTTCCGGGACAGGGATCTACGAGCAGTACTTC
CDR3 protein: CASSSSGTGIYEQYF

V gene: TRBV5-8
J gene: TRBJ2-1
clone size: -
D gene: -
CDR3 DNA: TGTGCCAGCACCACGAACCTAGGGGATGAGCAGTTCTTC
CDR3 protein: CASTTNLGDEQFF

V gene: TRBV6-5
J gene: TRBJ2-3
clone size: -
D gene: -
CDR3 DNA: TGTGCCAGCGGAGGGCCTTGGGGTACGCAGTATTTT
CDR3 protein: CASGGPWGTQYF

V gene: TRBV5-5
J gene: TRBJ2-6
clone size: once
D gene: -
CDR3 DNA: TGTGCCAGCAGCGCTGGTAGGGGGATATCCTCTGGGGCCAACGTCCTGACTTTC
CDR3 protein: CASSAGRGISSGANVLTF

V gene: TRBV2
J gene: TRBJ1-1
clone size: few
D gene: -
CDR3 DNA: TGTGCCAGCAGTGAAACAGCCTACACTGAAGCTTTCTTT
CDR3 protein: CASSETAYTEAFF

V gene: TRBV6-5
J gene: TRBJ1-2
clone size: once
D gene: -
CDR3 DNA: TGTGCCAGCAGTTACTCGGAGGGAAATCCTCAGGGCTACACCTTC
CDR3 protein: CASSYSEGNPQGYTF

V gene: TRBV13
J gene: TRBJ2-7
clone size: -
D gene: -
CDR3 DNA: TGTGCCAGCAGCTTAGGCGCTAAGGAGCAGTACTTC
CDR3 protein: CASSLGAKEQYF

V gene: TRBV7-3
J gene: TRBJ2-2
clone size: -
D gene: -
CDR3 DNA: TGTGCCAGCAGCTTGATGGGAGAGAACACCGGGGAGCTGTTTTTT
CDR3 protein: CASSLMGENTGELFF

V gene: TRBV3-1/TRBV3-2
J gene: TRBJ1-1
clone size: -
D gene: -
CDR3 DNA: TGTGCCAGCAGTCCTTTAGATGGCGGCACTGAAGCTTTCTTT
CDR3 protein: CASSPLDGGTEAFF

V gene: TRBV19
J gene: TRBJ1-5
clone size: few
D gene: TRBD1
CDR3 DNA: TGTGCCAGCGCGTTTAACAGGGGCGGCAATCAGCCCCAGCATTTT
CDR3 protein: CASAFNRGGNQPQHF

V gene: TRBV7-9
J gene: TRBJ1-1
clone size: -
D gene: TRBD1
CDR3 DNA: TGTGCCAGCAGCGGGACAGGGTACACTGAAGCTTTCTTT
CDR3 protein: CASSGTGYTEAFF

V gene: TRBV7-9
J gene: TRBJ1-3
clone size: -
D gene: TRBD1
CDR3 DNA: TGTGCCAGCAGCCCCCCGGGAGGGGGCGAAAACACCATATATTTT
CDR3 protein: CASSPPGGGENTIYF

V gene: TRBV19
J gene: TRBJ1-1
clone size: once
D gene: TRBD1
CDR3 DNA: TGTGCCAGTAGTATAGGCGACAGGGGGTGGAAGGAGACTGAAGCTTTCTTT
CDR3 protein: CASSIGDRGWKETEAFF

V gene: TRBV5-1
J gene: TRBJ2-5
clone size: -
D gene: TRBD1
CDR3 DNA: TGCGCCAGCAGCCCCCCACAGGGGGCGGGTGGAGAGACCCAGTACTTC
CDR3 protein: CASSPPQGAGGETQYF

V gene: TRBV30
J gene: TRBJ1-6
clone size: -
D gene: TRBD1
CDR3 DNA: TGTGCCTGCCAAAGGACAGGGAGCTCCTATAATTCACCCCTCCACTTT
CDR3 protein: CACQRTGSSYNSPLHF

V gene: TRBV5-1
J gene: TRBJ1-6
clone size: once
D gene: TRBD1
CDR3 DNA: TGCGCCAGCAGCGCCTTCCGGGACAGGGGGCTTAATTCACCCCTCCACTTT
CDR3 protein: CASSAFRDRGLNSPLHF

V gene: TRBV5-5
J gene: TRBJ2-1
clone size: -
D gene: TRBD2
CDR3 DNA: TGTGCCAGCAGATTTAGCGGGAGAGGGGTTAATGAGCAGTTCTTC
CDR3 protein: CASRFSGRGVNEQFF

V gene: TRBV5-1
J gene: TRBJ1-2
clone size: -
D gene: TRBD1
CDR3 DNA: TGCGCCAGCACCCCGGGACAGCACTATGGCTACACCTTC
CDR3 protein: CASTPGQHYGYTF